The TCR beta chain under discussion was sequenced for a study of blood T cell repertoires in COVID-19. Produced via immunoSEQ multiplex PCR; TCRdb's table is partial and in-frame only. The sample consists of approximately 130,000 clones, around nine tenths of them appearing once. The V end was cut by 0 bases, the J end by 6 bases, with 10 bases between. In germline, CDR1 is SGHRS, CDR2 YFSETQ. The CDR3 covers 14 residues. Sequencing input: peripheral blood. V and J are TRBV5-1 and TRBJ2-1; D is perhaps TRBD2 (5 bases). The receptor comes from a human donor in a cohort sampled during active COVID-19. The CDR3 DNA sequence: TGCGCCAGCAGCTTGGAAGCTAGCAGCAATGAGCAGTTCTTC. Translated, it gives CASSLEASSNEQFF.